What follows are 9 T cell receptor beta chains derived from one specimen sequenced in a study of shared clonotypes between healthy human individuals. Using immunoSEQ multiplex PCR, the repertoire was profiled, and TCRdb retains in-frame clones only, with some absent. The table includes some 1,400,000 clones, roughly 96% detected once. What was sequenced was naive CD4+ T cells sorted from blood. Subset: CD45RA+ positively selected. Receptor source: a young man in good health.

The chain employs TRBV10-3 and TRBJ2-1, with TRBD2 matching over 10 bases. In germline, CDR1 is ENHRY, CDR2 SYGVKD. The CDR3 extends over 17 amino acids. V lost 4 bases, J lost 1 base, and 7 bases stayed unmatched. CDR3 loop: CAISGNSGRSSYNEQFF. Here the CDR3 DNA reads TGTGCCATCAGTGGAAATAGCGGGAGGTCGTCCTACAATGAGCAGTTCTTC.

The rearrangement uses TRBV5-1 and TRBJ1-1; D gene uncertain. Trimming took off 0 bases at V and 8 bases at J, with 11 bases between the two ends. The germline V gene has CDR1 SGHRS and CDR2 YFSETQ. The CDR3 sequence is 13 residues long. This chain's CDR3 is CASSLEGVGEAFF. The CDR3 nucleotides are TGCGCCAGCAGCTTGGAGGGCGTGGGGGAAGCTTTCTTT. The full variable domain, its missing parts supplied by reference TRBV5-1 and TRBJ1-1, is KAGVTQTPRYLIKTRGQQVTLSCSPISGHRSVSWYQQTPGQGLQFLFEYFSETQRNKGNFPGRFSGRQFSNSRSEMNVSTLELGDSALYLCASSLEGVGEAFFGQGTRLTVV.

The genes are TRBV28 and TRBJ1-5; D gene ambiguous. V was clipped by 4 bases and J by 2 bases, with 18 bases between them. Germline V gene lookup returns CDR1 MDHEN and CDR2 SYDVKM. This CDR3 comprises 17 residues. For the CDR3, the DNA is TGTGCCAGCAGTTCTCACTCCGGACTGGCGGGCAATCAGCCCCAGCATTTT. Protein sequence: CASSSHSGLAGNQPQHF.

V usage is TRBV5-1 and J usage is TRBJ2-1; TRBD2 aligns across 10 bases. The V gene's germline CDR1 is SGHRS and CDR2 YFSETQ. The CDR3 loop spans 14 amino acids. V lost 2 bases and J lost 8; bases outside the gene matches: 4. The CDR3 sequence is CASSLAGGPDEQFF. The CDR3 DNA reads as TGCGCCAGCAGCTTAGCGGGAGGGCCTGATGAGCAGTTCTTC.

About this clone itself: No DNA is shown, since the ends of the CDR3 on it are uncertain; the CDR3 is the one TCRdb lists. This chain links TRBV6-5 with TRBJ2-2; the D call in the table, TRBD2, was not verified against the DNA. Including both end residues, the CDR3 is 16 amino acids long. CDR1 and CDR2 from the germline V gene are MNHEY and SVGAGI. CDR3 sequence reads: CASSSSGAGGAGELFF.

With respect to this clone: The sample carries other DNA sequences with the same CDR3. V usage is TRBV5-1 and J usage is TRBJ2-5, with TRBD1 matching over 10 bases. The germline CDR1 and CDR2 sequences are SGHRS and YFSETQ. The V gene end was trimmed by 4 bases and the J gene end by 4 bases; junction bases not matched to a gene: 4. This CDR3 region has 14 residues. This CDR3 is CASSQGQGPETQYF. In DNA form, the CDR3 reads TGCGCCAGCAGCCAGGGACAGGGGCCAGAGACCCAGTACTTC. The full variable domain, in which reference TRBV5-1 and TRBJ2-5 provide the parts outside the CDR3, is KAGVTQTPRYLIKTRGQQVTLSCSPISGHRSVSWYQQTPGQGLQFLFEYFSETQRNKGNFPGRFSGRQFSNSRSEMNVSTLELGDSALYLCASSQGQGPETQYFGPGTRLLVL.

This rearrangement joins TRBV5-6 to TRBJ2-5, with TRBD1 matching 11 bases. Germline loops: CDR1 SGHDT, CDR2 YYEEEE. The V segment lost 0 bases and the J segment 4 bases; nucleotides outside the gene matches: 8. This CDR3 spans 17 amino acids. This CDR3 reads CASSLERGTGGSETQYF. The CDR3 DNA follows: TGTGCCAGCAGCTTGGAGCGCGGGACAGGGGGTTCAGAGACCCAGTACTTC.

The rearrangement links TRBV2 to TRBJ2-2; D not certain. V lost 6 bases, J lost 5 bases, and 13 bases lay in between. The CDR3 consists of 14 residues. CDR1 is SNHLY, CDR2 FYNNEI, per germline. CDR3 sequence: CASSARTPTGELFF. The CDR3 coding sequence is TGTGCCAGCAGCGCTAGGACCCCGACCGGGGAGCTGTTTTTT. Full variable domain (missing parts from reference TRBV2 and TRBJ2-2): EPEVTQTPSHQVTQMGQEVILRCVPISNHLYFYWYRQILGQKVEFLVSFYNNEISEKSEIFDDQFSVERPDGSNFTLKIRSTKLEDSAMYFCASSARTPTGELFFGEGSRLTVL.

In DNA, the CDR3 is TGTGCCAGCAGTGGCATGGGGGGAGTGGGCACCGGGGAGCTGTTTTTT. It yields the protein CASSGMGGVGTGELFF. This chain uses TRBV25-1 with TRBJ2-2, with D tentatively TRBD2 (6 bases). V lost 4 bases and J lost 4, with 16 bases in between. Germline lookup yields CDR1 MGHDK and CDR2 SYGVNS. The CDR3 is made up of 16 amino acids.